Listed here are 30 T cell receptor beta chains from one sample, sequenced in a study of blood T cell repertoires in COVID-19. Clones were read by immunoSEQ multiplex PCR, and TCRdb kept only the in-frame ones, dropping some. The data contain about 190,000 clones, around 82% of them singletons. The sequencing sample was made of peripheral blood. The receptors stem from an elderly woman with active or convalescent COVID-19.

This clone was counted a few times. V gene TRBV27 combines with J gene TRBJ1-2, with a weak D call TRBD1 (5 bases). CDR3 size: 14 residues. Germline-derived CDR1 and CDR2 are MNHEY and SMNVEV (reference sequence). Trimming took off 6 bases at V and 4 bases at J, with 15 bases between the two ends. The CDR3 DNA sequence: TGTGCCAGCAGAGACGATCAGGGATCCTATGGCTACACCTTC. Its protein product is CASRDDQGSYGYTF.

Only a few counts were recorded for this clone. The CDR3 DNA sequence: TGCGCCAGCAGCTCGAGCGACAGGCGCTCCTACGAGCAGTACTTC. It translates to CASSSSDRRSYEQYF. V is TRBV5-1 and J is TRBJ2-7; D may be TRBD1 (6 bases). V was shortened by 3 bases and J by 0 bases, with 13 bases between the two germline ends. The CDR3 runs to 15 residues. Germline V gene lookup returns CDR1 SGHRS and CDR2 YFSETQ.

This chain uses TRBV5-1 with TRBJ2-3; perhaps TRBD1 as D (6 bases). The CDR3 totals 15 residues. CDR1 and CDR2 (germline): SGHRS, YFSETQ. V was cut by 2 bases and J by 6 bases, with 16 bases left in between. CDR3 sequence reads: CASSLVPGDWDTQYF. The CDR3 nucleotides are TGCGCCAGCAGCTTAGTGCCAGGGGATTGGGATACGCAGTATTTT.

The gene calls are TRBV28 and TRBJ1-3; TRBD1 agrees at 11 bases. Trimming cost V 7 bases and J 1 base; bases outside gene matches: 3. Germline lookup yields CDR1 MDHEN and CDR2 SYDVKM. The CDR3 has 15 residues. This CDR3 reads CASTDRGRSGNTIYF. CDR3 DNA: TGTGCCAGCACGGACAGGGGGCGGTCTGGAAACACCATATATTTT.

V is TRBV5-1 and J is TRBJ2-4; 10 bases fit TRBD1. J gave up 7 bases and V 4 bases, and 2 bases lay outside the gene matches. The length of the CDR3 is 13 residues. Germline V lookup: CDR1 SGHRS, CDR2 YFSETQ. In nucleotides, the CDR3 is TGCGCCAGCAGCGTGGGACAGGGGAACATTCAGTACTTC. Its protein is CASSVGQGNIQYF.

CDR3 in amino acids: CASSQYLQGASTGELFF. The CDR3 DNA is TGTGCCAGCTCACAATACCTACAGGGGGCGAGCACCGGGGAGCTGTTTTTT. V gene TRBV18 combines with J gene TRBJ2-2; 9 positions agree with TRBD1. J lost 4 bases, V lost 4 bases, and 10 bases had no gene match. Germline V gene data show CDR1 as KGHSH and CDR2 as LQKENI. The CDR3 is made up of 17 amino acids.

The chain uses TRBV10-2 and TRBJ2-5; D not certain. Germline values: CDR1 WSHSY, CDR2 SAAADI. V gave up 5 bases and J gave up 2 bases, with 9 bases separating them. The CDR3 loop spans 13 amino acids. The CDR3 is CASSQLPQETQYF. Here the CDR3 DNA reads TGCGCCAGCAGTCAACTGCCGCAAGAGACCCAGTACTTC.

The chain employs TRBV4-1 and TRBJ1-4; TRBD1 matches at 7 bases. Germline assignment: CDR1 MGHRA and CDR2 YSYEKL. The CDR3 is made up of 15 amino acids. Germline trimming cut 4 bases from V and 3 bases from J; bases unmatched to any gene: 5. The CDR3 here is CASSRDRAANEKLFF. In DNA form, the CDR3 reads TGCGCCAGCAGCCGCGACAGGGCAGCTAATGAAAAACTGTTTTTT.

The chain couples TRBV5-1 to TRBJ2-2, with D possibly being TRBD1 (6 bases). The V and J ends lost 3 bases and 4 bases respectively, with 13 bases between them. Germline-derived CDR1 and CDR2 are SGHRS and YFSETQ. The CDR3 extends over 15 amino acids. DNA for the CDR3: TGCGCCAGCAGCTGGACCGGGACACTCACCGGGGAGCTGTTTTTT. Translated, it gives CASSWTGTLTGELFF.

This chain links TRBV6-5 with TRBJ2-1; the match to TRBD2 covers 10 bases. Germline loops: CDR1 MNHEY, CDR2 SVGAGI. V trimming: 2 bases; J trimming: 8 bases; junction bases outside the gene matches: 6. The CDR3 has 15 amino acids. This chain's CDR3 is CASSYSLAGVHEQFF. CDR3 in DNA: TGTGCCAGCAGTTACAGTCTAGCGGGAGTTCATGAGCAGTTCTTC.

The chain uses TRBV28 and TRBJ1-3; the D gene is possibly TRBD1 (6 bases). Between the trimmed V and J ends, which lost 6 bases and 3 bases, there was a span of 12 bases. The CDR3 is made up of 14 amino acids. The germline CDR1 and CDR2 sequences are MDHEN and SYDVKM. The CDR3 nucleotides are TGTGCCAGCAGGACTACAGGGTTTGGAAACACCATATATTTT. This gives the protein CASRTTGFGNTIYF.

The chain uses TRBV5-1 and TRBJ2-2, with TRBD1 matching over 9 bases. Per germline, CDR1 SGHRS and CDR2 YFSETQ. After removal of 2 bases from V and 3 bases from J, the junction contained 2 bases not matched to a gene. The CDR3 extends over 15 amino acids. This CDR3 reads CASSLQGADTGELFF. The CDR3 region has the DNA TGCGCCAGCAGCTTACAGGGGGCGGACACCGGGGAGCTGTTTTTT.

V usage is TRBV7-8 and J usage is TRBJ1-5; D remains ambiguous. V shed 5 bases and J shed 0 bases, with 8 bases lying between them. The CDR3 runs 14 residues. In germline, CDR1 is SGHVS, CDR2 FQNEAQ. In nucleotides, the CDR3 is TGTGCCAGCAGCCCAACAGATAGCAATCAGCCCCAGCATTTT. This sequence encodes CASSPTDSNQPQHF.

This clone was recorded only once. The CDR3 loop is CASSYGPGRRGTEAFF. CDR3 coding DNA: TGTGCCAGCAGTTACGGGCCAGGCAGGAGGGGTACTGAAGCTTTCTTT. This chain links TRBV6-5 with TRBJ1-1; TRBD1 is a possible D gene (5 bases). Germline CDR1 is MNHEY and CDR2 is SVGAGI. The ends were cut back, 2 bases at V and 5 bases at J, with 18 bases in the middle. This CDR3 spans 16 amino acids.

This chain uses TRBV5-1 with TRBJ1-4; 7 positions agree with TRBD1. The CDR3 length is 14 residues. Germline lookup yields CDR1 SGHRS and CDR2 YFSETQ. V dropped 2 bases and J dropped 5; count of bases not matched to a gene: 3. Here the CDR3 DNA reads TGCGCCAGCAGCTTTGGGACAGACAATGAAAAACTGTTTTTT. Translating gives CASSFGTDNEKLFF.

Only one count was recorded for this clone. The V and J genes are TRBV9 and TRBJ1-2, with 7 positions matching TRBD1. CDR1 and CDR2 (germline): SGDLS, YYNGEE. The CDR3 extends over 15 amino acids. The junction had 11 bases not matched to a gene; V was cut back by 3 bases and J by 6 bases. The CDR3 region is CASSASLRDRNGYTF. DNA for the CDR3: TGTGCCAGCAGCGCATCCCTCCGGGACAGAAATGGCTACACCTTC.

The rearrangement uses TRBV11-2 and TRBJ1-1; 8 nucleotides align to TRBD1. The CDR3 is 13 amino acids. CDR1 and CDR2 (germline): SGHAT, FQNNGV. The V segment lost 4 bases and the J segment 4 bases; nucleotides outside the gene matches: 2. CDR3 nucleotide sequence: TGTGCCAGCAGCTCCAGGGGGCCCACTGAAGCTTTCTTT. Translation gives CASSSRGPTEAFF.

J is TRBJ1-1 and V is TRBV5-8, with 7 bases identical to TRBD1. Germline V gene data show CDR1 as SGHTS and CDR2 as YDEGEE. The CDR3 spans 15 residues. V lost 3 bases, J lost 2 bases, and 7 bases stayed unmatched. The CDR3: CASSWDSKPNTEAFF. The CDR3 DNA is TGTGCCAGCAGCTGGGACAGTAAGCCCAACACTGAAGCTTTCTTT.

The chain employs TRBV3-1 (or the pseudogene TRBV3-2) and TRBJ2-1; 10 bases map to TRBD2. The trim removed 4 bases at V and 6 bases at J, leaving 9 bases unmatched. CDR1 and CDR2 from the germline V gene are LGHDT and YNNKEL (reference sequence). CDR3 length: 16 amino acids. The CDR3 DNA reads TGTGCCAGCAGCCGAGAAAAAGCTAGCGGGAGCAATGAGCAGTTCTTC. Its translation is CASSREKASGSNEQFF.

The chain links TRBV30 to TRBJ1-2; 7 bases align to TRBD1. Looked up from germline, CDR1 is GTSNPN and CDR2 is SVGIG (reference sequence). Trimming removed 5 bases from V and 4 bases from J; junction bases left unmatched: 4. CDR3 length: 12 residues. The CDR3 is CAWDRAGYGYTF. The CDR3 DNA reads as TGTGCCTGGGACAGGGCTGGCTATGGCTACACCTTC.

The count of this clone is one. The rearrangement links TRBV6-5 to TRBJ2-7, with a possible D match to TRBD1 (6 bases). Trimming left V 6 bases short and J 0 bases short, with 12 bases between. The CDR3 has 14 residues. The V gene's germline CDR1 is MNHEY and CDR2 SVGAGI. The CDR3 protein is CASSQTGSSYEQYF. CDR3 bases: TGTGCCAGCAGCCAAACAGGGAGCTCCTACGAGCAGTACTTC.

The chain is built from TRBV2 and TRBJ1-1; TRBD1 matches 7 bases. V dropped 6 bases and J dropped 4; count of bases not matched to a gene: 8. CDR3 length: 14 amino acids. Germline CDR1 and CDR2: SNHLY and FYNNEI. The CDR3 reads CASSRQGPATEAFF. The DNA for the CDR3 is TGTGCCAGCAGCAGACAGGGCCCAGCCACTGAAGCTTTCTTT.

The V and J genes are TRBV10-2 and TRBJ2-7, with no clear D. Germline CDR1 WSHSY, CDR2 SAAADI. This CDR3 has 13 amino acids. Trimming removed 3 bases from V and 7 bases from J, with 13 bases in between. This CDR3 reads CASSDRLDVEQYF. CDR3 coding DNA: TGCGCCAGCAGTGATAGGCTAGACGTGGAGCAGTACTTC.

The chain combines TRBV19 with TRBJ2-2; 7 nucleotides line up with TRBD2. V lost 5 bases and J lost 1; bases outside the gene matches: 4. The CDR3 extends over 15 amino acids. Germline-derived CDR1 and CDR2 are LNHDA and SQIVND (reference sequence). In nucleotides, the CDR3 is TGTGCCAGTAGTTGGGCGGGAGTGAACACCGGGGAGCTGTTTTTT. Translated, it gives CASSWAGVNTGELFF. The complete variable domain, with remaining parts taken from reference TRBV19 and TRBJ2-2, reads DGGITQSPKYLFRKEGQNVTLSCEQNLNHDAMYWYRQDPGQGLRLIYYSQIVNDFQKGDIAEGYSVSREKKESFPLTVTSAQKNPTAFYLCASSWAGVNTGELFFGEGSRLTVL.

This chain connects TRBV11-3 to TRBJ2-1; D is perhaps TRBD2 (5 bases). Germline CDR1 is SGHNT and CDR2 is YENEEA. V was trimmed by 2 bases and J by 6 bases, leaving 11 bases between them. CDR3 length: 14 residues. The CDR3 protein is CASSLTSPPNEQFF. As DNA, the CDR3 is TGTGCCAGCAGCTTAACTAGTCCTCCCAATGAGCAGTTCTTC.

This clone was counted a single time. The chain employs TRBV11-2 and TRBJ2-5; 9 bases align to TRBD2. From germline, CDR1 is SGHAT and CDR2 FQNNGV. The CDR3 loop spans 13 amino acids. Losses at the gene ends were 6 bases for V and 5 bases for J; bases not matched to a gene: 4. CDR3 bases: TGTGCCAGCAGGGATAGCGGGAGTGAGACCCAGTACTTC. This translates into CASRDSGSETQYF.

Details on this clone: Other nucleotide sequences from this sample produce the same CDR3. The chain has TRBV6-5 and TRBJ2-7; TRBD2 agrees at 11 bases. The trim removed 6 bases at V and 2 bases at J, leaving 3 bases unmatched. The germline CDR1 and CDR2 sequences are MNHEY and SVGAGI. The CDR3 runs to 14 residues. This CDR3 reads CASSQLAGAYEQYF. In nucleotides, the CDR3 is TGTGCCAGCAGCCAACTAGCGGGAGCCTACGAGCAGTACTTC.

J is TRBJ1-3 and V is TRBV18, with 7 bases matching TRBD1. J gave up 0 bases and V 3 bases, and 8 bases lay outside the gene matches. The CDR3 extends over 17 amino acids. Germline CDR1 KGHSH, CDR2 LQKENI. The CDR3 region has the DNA TGTGCCAGCTCACCTCAAGACAGGGAAATCTCTGGAAACACCATATATTTT. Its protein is CASSPQDREISGNTIYF.

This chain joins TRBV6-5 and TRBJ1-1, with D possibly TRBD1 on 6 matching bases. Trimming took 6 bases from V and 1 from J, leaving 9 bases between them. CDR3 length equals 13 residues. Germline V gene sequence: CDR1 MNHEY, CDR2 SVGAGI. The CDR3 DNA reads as TGTGCCAGCAGACAGACAGGGAACACTGAAGCTTTCTTT. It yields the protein CASRQTGNTEAFF.

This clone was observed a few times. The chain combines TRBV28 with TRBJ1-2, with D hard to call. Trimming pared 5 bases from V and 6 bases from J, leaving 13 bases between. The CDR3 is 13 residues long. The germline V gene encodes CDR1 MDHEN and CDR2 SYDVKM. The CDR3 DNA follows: TGTGCCAGCAGTCCGCCGCCAGGTGATGGCTACACCTTC. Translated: CASSPPPGDGYTF.